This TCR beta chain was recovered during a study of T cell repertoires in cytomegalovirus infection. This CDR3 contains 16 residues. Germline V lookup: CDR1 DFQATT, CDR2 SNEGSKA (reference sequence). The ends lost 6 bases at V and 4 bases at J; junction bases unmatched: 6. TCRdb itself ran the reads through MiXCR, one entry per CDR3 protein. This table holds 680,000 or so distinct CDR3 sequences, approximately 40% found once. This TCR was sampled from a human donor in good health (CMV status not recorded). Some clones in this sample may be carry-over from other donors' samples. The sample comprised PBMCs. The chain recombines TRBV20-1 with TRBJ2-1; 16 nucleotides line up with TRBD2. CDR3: CSATGTSGRAYNEQFF. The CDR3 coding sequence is TGCAGTGCCACAGGGACTAGCGGGAGGGCTTACAATGAGCAGTTCTTC.